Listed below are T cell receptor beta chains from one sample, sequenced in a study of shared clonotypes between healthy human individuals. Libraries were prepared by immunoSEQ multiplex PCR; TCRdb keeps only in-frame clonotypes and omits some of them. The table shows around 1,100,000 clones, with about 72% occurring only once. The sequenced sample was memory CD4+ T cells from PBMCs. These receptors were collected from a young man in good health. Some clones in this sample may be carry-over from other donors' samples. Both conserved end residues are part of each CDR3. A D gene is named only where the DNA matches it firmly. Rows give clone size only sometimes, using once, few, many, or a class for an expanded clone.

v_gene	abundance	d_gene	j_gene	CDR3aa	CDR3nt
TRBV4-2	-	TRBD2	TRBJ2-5	CASSQLSGRNQETQYF	TGTGCCAGCAGCCAACTTAGCGGGAGGAACCAAGAGACCCAGTACTTC
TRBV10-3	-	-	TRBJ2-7	CAISDRGRAYEQYF	TGTGCCATCAGTGACAGGGGTCGAGCCTACGAGCAGTACTTC
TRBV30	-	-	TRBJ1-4	CAWSFGRGDEKLFF	TGTGCCTGGAGTTTTGGCAGGGGAGATGAAAAACTGTTTTTT
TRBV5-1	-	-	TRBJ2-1	CASSFSGMSSYNEQFF	TGCGCCAGCAGCTTTAGTGGGATGAGCTCCTACAATGAGCAGTTCTTC
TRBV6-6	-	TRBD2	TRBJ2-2	CASTRTSGMGELFF	TGTGCCAGCACCCGGACTAGCGGGATGGGGGAGCTGTTTTTT
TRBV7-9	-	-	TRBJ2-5	CASTLPWDGGETQYF	TGTGCCAGCACCCTACCGTGGGATGGAGGCGAGACCCAGTACTTC
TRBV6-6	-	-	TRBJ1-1	CASKAMNTEAFF	TGTGCCAGCAAAGCGATGAACACTGAAGCTTTCTTT
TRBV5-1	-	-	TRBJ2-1	CASSLDGSNEQFF	TGCGCCAGCAGCTTGGACGGCAGCAATGAGCAGTTCTTC
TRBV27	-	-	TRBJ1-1	CASSPFVGAEAFF	TGTGCCAGCAGCCCTTTCGTGGGGGCTGAAGCTTTCTTT
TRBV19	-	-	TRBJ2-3	CASSMQSSTDTQYF	TGTGCCAGTAGTATGCAGTCCAGCACAGATACGCAGTATTTT
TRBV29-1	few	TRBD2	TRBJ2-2	CSVEGLAGLNTGELFF	TGCAGCGTTGAAGGACTAGCGGGACTGAACACCGGGGAGCTGTTTTTT
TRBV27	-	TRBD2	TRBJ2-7	CASRSNRGDEQYF	TGTGCCAGCAGGTCGAACCGGGGGGACGAGCAGTACTTC
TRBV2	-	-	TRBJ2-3	CASSGQHTSTDTQYF	TGTGCCAGCAGTGGTCAGCATACTAGCACAGATACGCAGTATTTT
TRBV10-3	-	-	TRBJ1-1	CAIRVDGGTEAFF	TGTGCCATACGGGTCGACGGTGGGACTGAAGCTTTCTTT
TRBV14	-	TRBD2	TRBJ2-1	CASSQDRDYYNEQFF	TGTGCCAGCAGCCAAGACCGGGACTACTACAATGAGCAGTTCTTC
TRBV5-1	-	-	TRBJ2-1	CASSAVLASGHEQFF	TGCGCCAGCAGCGCGGTACTAGCCTCTGGGCATGAGCAGTTCTTC
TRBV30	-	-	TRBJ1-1	CAWSGAPNTEAFF	TGTGCCTGGAGTGGGGCGCCGAACACTGAAGCTTTCTTT
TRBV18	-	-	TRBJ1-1	CASSDRTFHGGRGTFF	TGTGCCAGCTCCGACCGGACTTTTCACGGGGGGCGCGGAACTTTCTTT
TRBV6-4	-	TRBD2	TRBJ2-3	CASSAQGAGAADTQYF	TGTGCCAGCAGCGCCCAGGGTGCGGGAGCTGCAGATACGCAGTATTTT
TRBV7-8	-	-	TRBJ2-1	CASSLGGSGDNEQFF	TGTGCCAGCAGCTTAGGCGGTAGCGGAGACAATGAGCAGTTCTTC
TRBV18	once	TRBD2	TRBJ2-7	CASSPGGGTYEQYF	TGTGCCAGCTCACCCGGGGGGGGCACGTACGAGCAGTACTTC
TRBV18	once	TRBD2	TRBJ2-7	CASSPIVSGSGVDEQYF	TGTGCCAGCTCCCCCATCGTGAGCGGGAGTGGTGTCGACGAGCAGTACTTC
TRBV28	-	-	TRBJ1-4	CASSPSGGLGGKLFF	TGTGCCAGCAGTCCATCGGGAGGGCTCGGGGGAAAACTGTTTTTT
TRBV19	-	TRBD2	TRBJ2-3	CASGTRGTDTQYF	TGTGCCAGCGGGACTAGGGGTACAGATACGCAGTATTTT
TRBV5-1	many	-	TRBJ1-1	CASSTQGRMNTEAFF	TGCGCCAGCAGCACACAGGGACGGATGAACACTGAAGCTTTCTTT
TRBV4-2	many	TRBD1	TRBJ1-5	CASSQGGTGAYQPQHF	TGTGCCAGCAGCCAAGGGGGGACAGGGGCCTATCAGCCCCAGCATTTT
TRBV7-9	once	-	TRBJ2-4	CASSLDRGGNIQYF	TGTGCCAGCAGCTTAGACAGGGGAGGGAACATTCAGTACTTC
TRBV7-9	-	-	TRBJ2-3	CASSLDRNTDTQYF	TGTGCCAGCAGCTTAGACAGAAACACAGATACGCAGTATTTT
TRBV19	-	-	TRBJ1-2	CASSIDSGRVRGGYTF	TGTGCCAGTAGTATAGATTCAGGCAGGGTCCGCGGAGGCTACACCTTC
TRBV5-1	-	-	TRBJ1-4	CASRPAPNEKLFF	TGCGCCAGCAGGCCGGCGCCTAATGAAAAACTGTTTTTT
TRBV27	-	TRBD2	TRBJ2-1	CASSTRAVAGPTYNEQFF	TGTGCCAGCAGTACTAGGGCCGTAGCGGGACCCACCTACAATGAGCAGTTCTTC
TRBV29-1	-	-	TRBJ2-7	CSVARDSYEQYF	TGCAGCGTTGCTAGAGACTCCTACGAGCAGTACTTC
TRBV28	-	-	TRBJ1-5	CASSSPPGNQPQHF	TGTGCCAGCAGTTCCCCGCCGGGCAATCAGCCCCAGCATTTT
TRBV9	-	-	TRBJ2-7	CASSPGGAGVKQYF	TGTGCCAGCAGCCCAGGGGGCGCGGGAGTCAAGCAGTACTTC
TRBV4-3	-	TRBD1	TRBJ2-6	CASGDRVGVLTF	TGCGCCAGCGGCGACAGGGTAGGGGTCCTGACTTTC
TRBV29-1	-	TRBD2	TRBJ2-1	CSVGKLAGGSTSEFF	TGCAGCGTTGGGAAACTAGCGGGAGGCTCAACGTCGGAGTTCTTC
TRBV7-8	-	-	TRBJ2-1	CASSLRERREQFF	TGTGCCAGCAGTCTACGGGAGCGACGTGAGCAGTTCTTC
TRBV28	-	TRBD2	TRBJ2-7	CASSPQTSGSFYEQYF	TGTGCCAGCAGTCCCCAGACTAGCGGGAGCTTCTACGAGCAGTACTTC
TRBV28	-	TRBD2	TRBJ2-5	CASSLLAGVETQYF	TGTGCCAGCAGTTTACTAGCGGGAGTGGAGACCCAGTACTTC
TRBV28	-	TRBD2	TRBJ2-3	CASSTPLSGGLSTDTQYF	TGTGCCAGCAGCACCCCACTCAGCGGGGGCCTCAGCACAGATACGCAGTATTTT
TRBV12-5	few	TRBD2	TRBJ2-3	CASGLGLAGGDTQYF	TGTGCTAGTGGTTTGGGACTAGCGGGAGGAGATACGCAGTATTTT
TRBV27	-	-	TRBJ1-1	CASSLGGFRGNTEAFF	TGTGCCAGCAGTTTAGGGGGTTTTAGGGGGAACACTGAAGCTTTCTTT
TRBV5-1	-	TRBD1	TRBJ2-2	CASAGTANTGELFF	TGCGCCAGCGCCGGGACAGCGAACACCGGGGAGCTGTTTTTT
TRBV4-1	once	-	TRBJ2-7	CASSQGGTGGTYEQYF	TGCGCCAGCAGCCAGGGCGGGACTGGTGGTACCTACGAGCAGTACTTC
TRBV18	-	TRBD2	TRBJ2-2	CASSATGTSGSGELFF	TGTGCCAGCTCAGCTACCGGGACTAGCGGGAGCGGGGAGCTGTTTTTT
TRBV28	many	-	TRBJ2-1	CASNKGGTYSYNEQFF	TGTGCCAGCAACAAAGGCGGGACCTACTCCTACAATGAGCAGTTCTTC
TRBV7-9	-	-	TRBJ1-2	CASSLWANYGYTF	TGTGCCAGCAGCTTATGGGCTAACTATGGCTACACCTTC
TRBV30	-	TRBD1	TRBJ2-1	CAWNRDRGPEQFF	TGTGCCTGGAACCGGGACAGGGGGCCTGAGCAGTTCTTC
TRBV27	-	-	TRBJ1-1	CASNLLGSMNTEAFF	TGTGCCAGCAACCTGCTCGGGAGTATGAACACTGAAGCTTTCTTT
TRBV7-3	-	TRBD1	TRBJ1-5	CASSFGQAGGYSNQPQHF	TGTGCCAGCAGCTTCGGACAGGCAGGGGGTTATAGCAATCAGCCCCAGCATTTT
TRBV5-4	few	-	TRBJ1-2	CASSLAYFGYTF	TGTGCCAGCAGCTTGGCCTACTTTGGCTACACCTTC
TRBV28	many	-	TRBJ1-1	CASSEKRGEAFF	TGTGCCAGCAGTGAGAAGAGGGGGGAAGCTTTCTTT
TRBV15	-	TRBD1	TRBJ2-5	CATSLGTDQETQYF	TGTGCCACCAGCTTAGGGACAGATCAAGAGACCCAGTACTTC